The 20 T cell receptor beta chains listed next were all sequenced from one sample in a study of blood T cell repertoires in COVID-19. Measured with immunoSEQ multiplex PCR; TCRdb has only the in-frame clones, and not every one. The profile shows around 100,000 clones, around 84% of them singletons. The sequencing sample was made of peripheral blood. The source of these receptors is a human donor in a cohort sampled during active COVID-19.

The V call is TRBV29-1, the J call TRBJ1-5; 10 bases are shared with TRBD1. CDR1 is SQVTM and CDR2 is ANQGSEA in the germline V gene. This CDR3 contains 13 residues. After removal of 4 bases from V and 7 bases from J, the junction contained 4 bases not matched to a gene. The CDR3 nucleotides are TGCAGCGTTGCGGACAGGGGGTCACAGCCCCAGCATTTT. The encoded protein is CSVADRGSQPQHF.

The V gene is TRBV28, the J gene TRBJ1-5; D is unclear. V lost 6 bases and J lost 4, with 4 bases in between. CDR1 is MDHEN, CDR2 SYDVKM, per germline. The CDR3 length is 11 residues. The CDR3 nucleotides read TGTGCCAGCAGCCTTAATCAGCCCCAGCATTTT. Amino acids: CASSLNQPQHF.

The rearrangement uses TRBV15 and TRBJ1-1; 7 bases map to TRBD1. The CDR3 covers 17 residues. V was pared by 0 bases and J by 1 base, with 8 bases of the junction left unmatched. The germline V gene has CDR1 LNHNV and CDR2 YYDKDF (reference sequence). CDR3 amino acids: CATSRDGRGRRNTEAFF. The CDR3 DNA is TGTGCCACCAGCAGAGATGGTAGGGGGCGAAGGAACACTGAAGCTTTCTTT. Full variable domain (rest looked up from reference TRBV15 and TRBJ1-1): DAMVIQNPRYQVTQFGKPVTLSCSQTLNHNVMYWYQQKSSQAPKLLFHYYDKDFNNEADTPDNFQSRRPNTSFCFLDIRSPGLGDTAMYLCATSRDGRGRRNTEAFFGQGTRLTVV.

The V call is TRBV7-9, the J call TRBJ2-5; D is perhaps TRBD1 (6 bases). Trimming took 4 bases from V and 7 from J, leaving 16 bases between them. The CDR3 covers 14 residues. CDR1 and CDR2 (germline): SEHNR, FQNEAQ (reference sequence). This CDR3 is CASSSRWGRGTQYF. DNA of the CDR3: TGTGCCAGCAGCTCAAGATGGGGCAGGGGGACCCAGTACTTC. The full variable domain, completed using reference TRBV7-9 and TRBJ2-5, is DTGVSQNPRHKITKRGQNVTFRCDPISEHNRLYWYRQTLGQGPEFLTYFQNEAQLEKSRLLSDRFSAERPKGSFSTLEIQRTEQGDSAMYLCASSSRWGRGTQYFGPGTRLLVL.

J is TRBJ2-7 and V is TRBV15; 7 nucleotides align to TRBD1. The length of the CDR3 is 15 residues. Losses at the gene ends were 1 base for V and 3 bases for J; bases not matched to a gene: 6. CDR1 LNHNV and CDR2 YYDKDF come from the germline V gene (reference sequence). The CDR3 sequence is CATSRATGVYYEQYF. The CDR3 DNA follows: TGTGCCACCAGCAGAGCAACAGGGGTCTACTACGAGCAGTACTTC.

The genes are TRBV19 and TRBJ1-5; no clear D. The CDR3 length is 14 residues. V was clipped by 5 bases and J by 7 bases, with 15 bases between them. Germline V CDR1 and CDR2: LNHDA, SQIVND (reference sequence). DNA of the CDR3: TGTGCCAGTAGTTTCGCCTCGAACGGGCAGCCCCAGCATTTT. Its protein is CASSFASNGQPQHF.

The V gene is TRBV27, the J gene TRBJ2-1; D unclear. With 5 bases removed from V and 4 bases from J, the gap between germline ends came to 9 bases. CDR3 size: 13 residues. Per the germline V gene, CDR1 is MNHEY and CDR2 is SMNVEV (reference sequence). CDR3 nucleotide sequence: TGTGCCAGCAGTCTTCCGGGTTACAATGAGCAGTTCTTC. It specifies CASSLPGYNEQFF.

This clone was seen only a few times. In DNA form, the CDR3 reads TGTGCCAGTAGTACGGACAGGGGGCTCACCGGGGAGCTGTTTTTT. Residues: CASSTDRGLTGELFF. The rearrangement links TRBV19 to TRBJ2-2, with 11 bases that match TRBD1. The CDR3 runs 15 residues. Germline V gene sequence: CDR1 LNHDA, CDR2 SQIVND (reference sequence). Unmatched junction bases numbered 2, after V lost 4 bases and J lost 4 bases.

J is TRBJ2-1 and V is TRBV7-8; D call uncertain. Trimming removed 5 bases from V and 8 bases from J, with 10 bases in between. The CDR3 runs to 12 residues. Germline CDR1 reads SGHVS; CDR2 reads FQNEAQ. This CDR3 is CASSRVQYEQFF. CDR3 nucleotides: TGTGCCAGCAGCAGAGTACAATATGAGCAGTTCTTC.

V usage is TRBV20-1 and J usage is TRBJ2-2; perhaps TRBD1 as D (6 bases). V was pared by 6 bases and J by 5 bases, with 7 bases between. Germline V gene data show CDR1 as DFQATT and CDR2 as SNEGSKA (reference sequence). CDR3 length: 11 residues. The CDR3: CSADRTGELFF. The CDR3 bases are TGCAGTGCAGACAGGACCGGGGAGCTGTTTTTT.

The chain recombines TRBV19 with TRBJ1-5, with 9 positions matching TRBD1. CDR3 length: 16 residues. Germline V gene lookup returns CDR1 LNHDA and CDR2 SQIVND (reference sequence). V lost 5 bases and J lost 9; bases outside the gene matches: 14. CDR3 loop: CASSPSTGGSIGPQHF. CDR3 bases: TGTGCCAGTAGTCCTTCGACAGGGGGGAGTATAGGGCCCCAGCATTTT.

V is TRBV2 and J is TRBJ1-5; D gene unclear. V shed 3 bases and J shed 0 bases, with 6 bases lying between them. CDR1 and CDR2 (germline): SNHLY, FYNNEI. This CDR3 region has 14 residues. The CDR3 here is CASSDSHSNQPQHF. The CDR3 DNA follows: TGTGCCAGCAGTGATAGCCATAGCAATCAGCCCCAGCATTTT.

The J gene is TRBJ1-1, the V gene TRBV30; 9 bases map to TRBD1. From germline, CDR1 is GTSNPN and CDR2 SVGIG (reference sequence). The CDR3 loop spans 13 amino acids. The V gene end was trimmed by 3 bases and the J gene end by 3 bases; junction bases not matched to a gene: 2. The CDR3 loop is CAWSRTGDTEAFF. The CDR3 DNA sequence: TGTGCCTGGAGCAGGACAGGGGACACTGAAGCTTTCTTT.

In its sample, this clone was seen once. V is TRBV5-4 and J is TRBJ1-1; no clear D gene. V lost 0 bases to trimming and J lost 3 bases, with 6 bases between them. Germline V gene lookup returns CDR1 SGHNT and CDR2 YYREEE (reference sequence). This CDR3 region has 13 residues. The CDR3 region is CASSLVPDTEAFF. The DNA of the CDR3 is TGTGCCAGCAGCTTGGTTCCGGACACTGAAGCTTTCTTT.

The J gene is TRBJ1-1, the V gene TRBV14; D not resolved. V was clipped by 4 bases and J by 1 base, with 16 bases between them. The germline V gene has CDR1 SGHDN and CDR2 FVKESK. This CDR3 region has 16 residues. The CDR3 DNA reads TGTGCCAGCAGCCGGAGGAGTCCCGCCCGGAACACTGAAGCTTTCTTT. Translation: CASSRRSPARNTEAFF.

CDR3 bases: TGTGCCACCAGCCCTCCTTGGGAGACGAACACTGAAGCTTTCTTT. Translating gives CATSPPWETNTEAFF. This sequence joins TRBV15 and TRBJ1-1; no definite D call. The V and J ends lost 5 bases and 1 base respectively, with 14 bases between them. The CDR3 spans 15 residues. Looked up from germline, CDR1 is LNHNV and CDR2 is YYDKDF (reference sequence).

The chain couples TRBV5-1 to TRBJ1-2; TRBD1 matches 9 bases. Germline V gene data show CDR1 as SGHRS and CDR2 as YFSETQ. The CDR3 length is 16 residues. The J segment lost 7 bases and the V segment lost 0 bases, leaving 10 bases of the junction unmatched. The CDR3 loop is CASSLVLGQGSGGYTF. CDR3 DNA sequence: TGCGCCAGCAGCTTGGTTTTGGGACAGGGATCGGGTGGCTACACCTTC.

The chain uses TRBV5-1 and TRBJ2-7; D perhaps matches TRBD1 (8 bases). Trimming removed 4 bases from V and 4 bases from J, with 18 bases in between. This CDR3 has 15 amino acids. Looked up from germline, CDR1 is SGHRS and CDR2 is YFSETQ. The CDR3 DNA is TGCGCCAGCAGCCTAGGACAGGGAGGGCAGTACGAGCAGTACTTC. Protein sequence: CASSLGQGGQYEQYF.

This clone was picked up one time. This chain joins TRBV12-5 and TRBJ2-1, with TRBD1 identical over 8 bases. Trimming took 8 bases from V and 10 from J; bases not matched to a gene: 4. The germline V gene encodes CDR1 LGHNT and CDR2 FRNRAP. This CDR3 contains 11 residues. CDR3 in DNA: TGTGCTAGTAGCCGGGACAGGGAGCAGTTCTTC. Translation gives CASSRDREQFF. The full variable domain, completed using reference TRBV12-5 and TRBJ2-1, is DARVTQTPRHKVTEMGQEVTMRCQPILGHNTVFWYRQTMMQGLELLAYFRNRAPLDDSGMPKDRFSAEMPDATLATLKIQPSEPRDSAVYFCASSRDREQFFGPGTRLTVL.

This clone was seen a few times. This rearrangement joins TRBV5-1 to TRBJ2-7, with a weak D call TRBD1 (6 bases). Germline values: CDR1 SGHRS, CDR2 YFSETQ. The CDR3 extends over 14 amino acids. V lost 0 bases, J lost 2 bases, and 9 bases lay in between. The chain's CDR3 is CASSLARGAYEQYF. The CDR3 DNA reads as TGCGCCAGCAGCTTGGCCAGGGGTGCCTACGAGCAGTACTTC.